One sample yielded the 2 T cell receptor beta chains listed below, sequenced in a study of T cells in Graves' hyperthyroidism and ophthalmopathy. What was amplified from RNA transcripts were TCR beta CDR3 regions. The study used the HTBI primer set for a first-round RT-PCR of the TCR CDR3. One entry per CDR3 protein results from TCRdb running MiXCR on the multiplex PCR reads. The top ten hold 53% of the sample, which has 200,000 or so distinct CDR3 sequences, about a sixth seen once. The sequenced material came from blood. The receptor source for this set is a woman between 45 and 60 years old with Graves' hyperthyroidism.

The J gene is TRBJ1-5, the V gene TRBV5-8; possible D gene TRBD1, 6 bases. The ends were cut back, 0 bases at V and 4 bases at J, with 11 bases in the middle. This CDR3 has 15 residues. The germline V gene encodes CDR1 SGHTS and CDR2 YDEGEE. The CDR3 here is CASSLGQVANQPQHF. The CDR3 DNA is TGTGCCAGCAGCTTGGGACAGGTAGCAAATCAGCCCCAGCATTTT.

This clonotype was observed at least ten times. The rearrangement uses TRBV3-1 and TRBJ2-7; D remains unclear. V was shortened by 3 bases and J by 2 bases, with 11 bases between the two germline ends. The germline gives CDR1 LGHDT, CDR2 YNNKEL (reference sequence). This CDR3 is built from 14 residues. The CDR3 protein is CASSQSLVPYEQYF. The CDR3 bases are TGTGCCAGCAGCCAGAGTCTAGTTCCCTACGAGCAGTACTTC.